This T cell receptor (beta chain) was identified in a study of T cells in localized non-small cell lung cancer. Regarding the study as a whole: Longer overall survival accompanied higher blood T cell density. Measurement of T cell clonality placed uninvolved adjacent lung highest, above the level in tumor. Analysis by sequencing included only one tumor region, so heterogeneity remains possible.

Profiled with immunoSEQ multiplex PCR; TCRdb holds only in-frame clones, not every one. The sample carries roughly 35,000 clones, 80% to 95% recorded once. The germline gives CDR1 LNHDA, CDR2 SQIVND (reference sequence). Trimming took 10 bases from V and 4 from J, leaving 23 bases between them. This CDR3 spans 16 amino acids. With respect to this clone: What it recognizes is unknown.

This sequence joins TRBV19 and TRBJ1-5, with D possibly being TRBD1 (5 bases). Sequencing was performed on peripheral blood, taken before any cancer treatment. This clonotype was obtained from an older female donor with stage I lung adenocarcinoma. This chain's CDR3 is CATRTEGRDWNQPQHF. The CDR3 nucleotides read TGTGCCACCCGAACCGAGGGGCGAGATTGGAATCAGCCCCAGCATTTT.